These 14 T cell receptor beta chains originate from one sample sequenced in a study of Graves' ophthalmopathy and Graves' hyperthyroidism. Investigators amplified TCR beta CDR3 regions from RNA transcripts. Second-round multiplex PCR came after first-round RT-PCR with HTBI primers. TCRdb reprocessed the multiplex PCR reads with MiXCR, giving one entry per CDR3 protein. The table shows a few hundred thousand distinct CDR3 sequences, with under 40% occurring only once. Specimen: peripheral blood or thyroid tissue (not recorded which). All receptors come from an adult man with Graves' hyperthyroidism.

The J gene is TRBJ2-7, the V gene TRBV20-1, with D unresolved. The CDR3 length is 14 residues. Trimming pared 7 bases from V and 5 bases from J, leaving 21 bases between. Germline V gene data show CDR1 as DFQATT and CDR2 as SNEGSKA (reference sequence). The CDR3 DNA follows: TGCAGTGGGGTGGTAGTCAGGCAAGGCAACGAGCAGTACTTC. Residues: CSGVVVRQGNEQYF.

The chain couples TRBV7-2 to TRBJ2-7; possible D gene TRBD2, 7 bases. Between the trimmed V and J ends, which lost 7 bases and 7 bases, there was a span of 20 bases. This CDR3 spans 14 amino acids. Germline values: CDR1 SGHTA, CDR2 FQGNSA. The CDR3 loop reads CASTLGGAKGEQYF. The CDR3 nucleotides read TGTGCCAGCACCCTGGGGGGGGCGAAGGGAGAGCAGTACTTC.

This clonotype was counted ten times or more. The chain uses TRBV9 and TRBJ2-7; 8 bases are shared with TRBD1. V was clipped by 3 bases and J by 2 bases; unmatched bases: 4. CDR3 length: 14 amino acids. CDR1 is SGDLS, CDR2 YYNGEE, per germline. CDR3 sequence reads: CASSETGGTYEQYF. The CDR3 nucleotides are TGTGCCAGCAGCGAAACAGGGGGTACCTACGAGCAGTACTTC. The full variable domain, completed using reference TRBV9 and TRBJ2-7, is DSGVTQTPKHLITATGQRVTLRCSPRSGDLSVYWYQQSLDQGLQFLIQYYNGEERAKGNILERFSAQQFPDLHSELNLSSLELGDSALYFCASSETGGTYEQYFGPGTRLTVT.

This clonotype was observed a handful of times. This rearrangement joins TRBV30 to TRBJ2-7; D might be TRBD2 (5 bases). Germline CDR1 is GTSNPN and CDR2 is SVGIG (reference sequence). Trimming removed 4 bases at V and 0 bases at J, with 13 bases between. The CDR3 sequence is 14 residues long. The CDR3 loop is CAWKSGPSSYEQYF. CDR3 in DNA: TGTGCCTGGAAAAGCGGCCCGAGCTCCTACGAGCAGTACTTC.

The CDR3: CSAEGTSGYEQYF. CDR3 nucleotides: TGCAGCGCCGAGGGGACTAGTGGGTACGAGCAGTACTTC. This chain connects TRBV29-1 to TRBJ2-7; 8 bases line up with TRBD2. CDR1 and CDR2 (germline): SQVTM, ANQGSEA. This CDR3 region has 13 residues. Trimming at V came to 7 bases and at J to 4 bases, leaving 9 bases not matched to a gene.

The chain links TRBV20-1 to TRBJ1-1; 7 bases fit TRBD1. This CDR3 contains 13 residues. V trimming: 6 bases; J trimming: 6 bases; junction bases outside the gene matches: 10. Germline assignment: CDR1 DFQATT and CDR2 SNEGSKA (reference sequence). The CDR3 DNA sequence: TGCAGTGCACCGCCGACAGGGATCGCTGAAGCTTTCTTT. Translation gives CSAPPTGIAEAFF.

This clonotype has ten or more counts. The chain recombines TRBV2 with TRBJ1-5; the D gene is possibly TRBD1 (5 bases). The CDR3 is 14 residues long. The germline CDR1 and CDR2 sequences are SNHLY and FYNNEI. V lost 0 bases and J 5 bases, leaving 8 bases between the germline ends. In nucleotides, the CDR3 is TGTGCCAGCAGTGAAGCCAGGGTGGATCAGCCCCAGCATTTT. Protein product: CASSEARVDQPQHF.

This clonotype was seen many times. The rearrangement joins TRBV13 to TRBJ2-7, with TRBD2 as a possible D gene (6 bases). Looked up from germline, CDR1 is PRHDT and CDR2 is FYEKMQ (reference sequence). Trimming took off 1 base at V and 6 bases at J, with 13 bases between the two ends. This CDR3 contains 14 residues. The CDR3, as DNA: TGTGCCAGCAGCTTAGCGGGAGTGCCCCCCGAGCAGTACTTC. This translates into CASSLAGVPPEQYF.

In its sample, this clonotype was seen many times. This chain connects TRBV29-1 to TRBJ1-4; a possible D gene is TRBD1 (5 bases). Germline assignment: CDR1 SQVTM and CDR2 ANQGSEA. CDR3 length: 12 residues. Trimming removed 4 bases from V and 8 bases from J, with 11 bases in between. The DNA for the CDR3 is TGCAGCGTTGGTAGGGGTCGAGAAAAACTGTTTTTT. It codes for CSVGRGREKLFF.

The rearrangement links TRBV19 to TRBJ1-1; no reliable D call. The germline gives CDR1 LNHDA, CDR2 SQIVND (reference sequence). CDR3 size: 16 residues. Trimming pared 5 bases from V and 4 bases from J, leaving 20 bases between. The CDR3 DNA reads as TGTGCCAGTAGTTTGGGAGGCCCACCTGGGTTCACTGAAGCTTTCTTT. Translating it yields CASSLGGPPGFTEAFF.

This rearrangement joins TRBV29-1 to TRBJ1-1, with TRBD1 matching over 11 bases. This CDR3 comprises 14 residues. The germline gives CDR1 SQVTM, CDR2 ANQGSEA. V lost 5 bases and J lost 5; bases outside the gene matches: 7. The CDR3 here is CSVFGQGARTEAFF. In DNA form, the CDR3 reads TGCAGCGTTTTCGGACAGGGGGCGAGAACTGAAGCTTTCTTT.

Ten or more counts support this clonotype. The V call is TRBV7-2, the J call TRBJ1-2, with 10 bases matching TRBD1. The CDR3 sequence is 14 residues long. Germline CDR1 SGHTA, CDR2 FQGNSA. Unmatched junction bases numbered 2, after V lost 1 base and J lost 6 bases. This chain's CDR3 is CASSLDGQGDGYTF. DNA for the CDR3: TGTGCCAGCAGCTTAGACGGACAGGGGGATGGCTACACCTTC.

Many counts were recorded for this clonotype. The gene calls are TRBV6-1 and TRBJ1-2, with unresolved D. Trimming took off 1 base at V and 8 bases at J, with 11 bases between the two ends. This CDR3 has 13 amino acids. CDR1 and CDR2 from the germline V gene are MNHNS and SASEGT. The CDR3: CASSEEAGWGYTF. CDR3 nucleotide sequence: TGTGCCAGCAGTGAAGAGGCAGGCTGGGGCTACACCTTC.

This clonotype was seen a handful of times. The chain couples TRBV7-9 to TRBJ2-2; D is uncertain. V lost 2 bases and J 6 bases, leaving 7 bases between the germline ends. The germline CDR1 and CDR2 sequences are SEHNR and FQNEAQ (reference sequence). This CDR3 spans 13 amino acids. CDR3 in amino acids: CASSLKAAGELFF. The DNA of the CDR3 is TGTGCCAGCAGCTTAAAGGCCGCCGGGGAGCTGTTTTTT.